Shown below are 16 T cell receptor beta chains from a single sample sequenced in a study of blood T cell repertoires in COVID-19. Assay: immunoSEQ multiplex PCR; the TCRdb copy retains only in-frame clones and omits some. The data show 190,000 or so clones, 70% to 90% seen once. The sequenced material came from peripheral blood. Receptors originate from a man between 40 and 49 years old with active or convalescent COVID-19.

This chain joins TRBV11-2 and TRBJ2-2; 10 nucleotides agree with TRBD1. V dropped 3 bases and J dropped 5; count of bases not matched to a gene: 3. Germline CDR1 SGHAT, CDR2 FQNNGV. This CDR3 comprises 15 residues. This chain's CDR3 is CASSLWGQGTGELFF. CDR3 coding DNA: TGTGCCAGCAGCTTGTGGGGACAGGGGACCGGGGAGCTGTTTTTT.

The chain links TRBV7-9 to TRBJ1-1; 8 bases fit TRBD1. Germline V gives CDR1 SEHNR, CDR2 FQNEAQ (reference sequence). The J segment lost 3 bases and the V segment lost 5 bases, leaving 8 bases of the junction unmatched. The CDR3 loop spans 15 amino acids. The CDR3, as DNA: TGTGCCAGCAGCCTTAACAGGGGGGAGGACACTGAAGCTTTCTTT. Its translation is CASSLNRGEDTEAFF.

The count of this clone is one. The chain carries TRBV2 and TRBJ1-1; 7 bases fit TRBD1. The CDR3 consists of 13 residues. Germline trimming cut 7 bases from V and 2 bases from J; bases unmatched to any gene: 4. Germline CDR1 is SNHLY and CDR2 is FYNNEI. The CDR3 protein is CASKGQPNTEAFF. The CDR3 DNA follows: TGTGCCAGCAAGGGACAGCCTAACACTGAAGCTTTCTTT.

This chain links TRBV10-2 with TRBJ2-6, with 10 positions matching TRBD1. J gave up 5 bases and V 5 bases, and 12 bases lay outside the gene matches. The CDR3 length is 18 residues. The germline gives CDR1 WSHSY, CDR2 SAAADI. The CDR3 sequence: CASSLRGTGVGRANVLTF. In DNA, the CDR3 is TGCGCCAGCAGTTTACGGGGGACAGGGGTTGGTAGGGCCAACGTCCTGACTTTC.

This clone was observed once. The CDR3 DNA sequence: TGCGCCAGCAGCGGGACAGGGGCCCCCCAAGAGACCCAGTACTTC. It encodes CASSGTGAPQETQYF. The chain carries TRBV5-1 and TRBJ2-5; 10 bases are shared with TRBD1. The germline V gene has CDR1 SGHRS and CDR2 YFSETQ. The CDR3 has 15 amino acids. V was pared by 4 bases and J by 1 base, with 4 bases of the junction left unmatched.

This clone was seen just once. V gene TRBV12-3 or TRBV12-4 combines with J gene TRBJ1-1, with D unresolved. The CDR3 length is 13 residues. V shed 5 bases and J shed 4 bases, with 11 bases lying between them. The CDR3 DNA reads as TGTGCCAGCAGTCCCACCAGAGGCACTGAAGCTTTCTTT. This codes for CASSPTRGTEAFF.

V usage is TRBV2 and J usage is TRBJ2-3; D perhaps matches TRBD2 (6 bases). Germline values: CDR1 SNHLY, CDR2 FYNNEI. The CDR3 has 14 residues. Trimming took off 3 bases at V and 4 bases at J, with 11 bases between the two ends. CDR3: CASSERGFADTQYF. For the CDR3, the DNA is TGTGCCAGCAGTGAGCGGGGTTTTGCAGATACGCAGTATTTT. Full variable domain (rest looked up from reference TRBV2 and TRBJ2-3): EPEVTQTPSHQVTQMGQEVILRCVPISNHLYFYWYRQILGQKVEFLVSFYNNEISEKSEIFDDQFSVERPDGSNFTLKIRSTKLEDSAMYFCASSERGFADTQYFGPGTRLTVL.

V is TRBV7-8 and J is TRBJ1-5, with TRBD1 as a possible D gene (6 bases). The V gene lost 3 bases and the J gene lost 5 bases, with 17 bases spanning the gap. Germline CDR1 reads SGHVS; CDR2 reads FQNEAQ. CDR3 size: 16 residues. CDR3 DNA: TGTGCCAGCAGCTTTGGAGAGGGGGGGTGGGATCAGCCCCAGCATTTT. Amino acid sequence: CASSFGEGGWDQPQHF. The variable domain in full, with the rest retrieved from reference TRBV7-8 and TRBJ1-5, is GAGVSQSPRYKVAKRGQDVALRCDPISGHVSLFWYQQALGQGPEFLTYFQNEAQLDKSGLPSDRFFAERPEGSVSTLKIQRTQQEDSAVYLCASSFGEGGWDQPQHFGDGTRLSIL.

The chain is built from TRBV28 and TRBJ1-5; D unresolved. Germline CDR1 is MDHEN and CDR2 is SYDVKM. This CDR3 region has 13 residues. V was cut by 7 bases and J by 6 bases, with 13 bases left in between. The CDR3 loop is CASNEGSRQPQHF. The CDR3 DNA reads as TGTGCCAGCAATGAGGGATCTCGTCAGCCCCAGCATTTT.

V usage is TRBV6-6 and J usage is TRBJ2-2, with TRBD2 matching 9 bases. CDR3 length: 14 amino acids. V was clipped by 6 bases and J by 6 bases; unmatched bases: 5. Germline loops: CDR1 MNHNY, CDR2 SVGAGI (reference sequence). The CDR3 coding sequence is TGTGCCAGCAGGTCGGCGGGGGGGCCCGGGGAGCTGTTTTTT. Translating gives CASRSAGGPGELFF.

In its sample, this clone was seen a few times. CDR3 DNA sequence: TGTGCCAGCTCACCCCCGACAGGGGCGGGCGGCTACACCTTC. Protein sequence: CASSPPTGAGGYTF. The chain employs TRBV18 and TRBJ1-2; TRBD1 matches at 8 bases. The CDR3 spans 14 residues. From germline, CDR1 is KGHSH and CDR2 LQKENI. Trimming removed 3 bases from V and 8 bases from J; junction bases left unmatched: 8.

This chain links TRBV5-1 with TRBJ2-1; no definite D call. V gave up 0 bases and J gave up 9 bases, with 4 bases separating them. The CDR3 contains 11 residues. In germline, CDR1 is SGHRS, CDR2 YFSETQ. The CDR3 reads CASSLAIEQFF. The CDR3 nucleotides are TGCGCCAGCAGCTTGGCCATTGAGCAGTTCTTC.

The chain combines TRBV5-5 with TRBJ2-3, with D maybe TRBD2 (6 bases). In germline, CDR1 is SGHKS, CDR2 YYEKEE (reference sequence). The CDR3 extends over 15 amino acids. V was cut by 3 bases and J by 2 bases, with 13 bases left in between. The CDR3 sequence is CASSYYGGSTDTQYF. The CDR3 DNA reads TGTGCCAGCAGCTACTATGGAGGGTCCACAGATACGCAGTATTTT.

The chain employs TRBV7-3 and TRBJ2-1, with D perhaps matching TRBD2 (5 bases). The V and J ends lost 5 bases and 0 bases respectively, with 11 bases between them. The V gene's germline CDR1 is SGHTA and CDR2 FQGTGA. The CDR3 totals 15 residues. The CDR3 is CASSPERSSYNEQFF. The CDR3 bases are TGTGCCAGCAGCCCGGAGCGGAGCTCCTACAATGAGCAGTTCTTC.

V usage is TRBV19 and J usage is TRBJ2-1, with 11 bases aligning to TRBD2. Germline-derived CDR1 and CDR2 are LNHDA and SQIVND (reference sequence). V lost 6 bases and J lost 10; bases outside the gene matches: 5. This CDR3 region has 13 residues. The CDR3 bases are TGTGCCAGTAGACTAGCGGGAGTCCAAGAGCAGTTCTTC. Translation gives CASRLAGVQEQFF.

The chain combines TRBV6-2 or TRBV6-3 with TRBJ2-2; D ambiguous. Trimming left V 5 bases short and J 4 bases short, with 20 bases between. Germline-derived CDR1 and CDR2 are MNHEY and SVGEGT. The length of the CDR3 is 17 residues. CDR3 protein: CASSDQSLRLSTGELFF. The CDR3 DNA reads TGTGCCAGCAGTGACCAATCTCTTCGACTCTCCACCGGGGAGCTGTTTTTT.